The 17 T cell receptor beta chains below all came from one sample that was sequenced in a study of control samples from healthy donors and cancer patients (TCRdb year 2020). Library method: the immunoSEQ multiplex PCR assay. The immuneACCESS repertoire file appears here via TCRdb, limited to in-frame rearrangements. These files lack a portion of the clones; in checked studies, under half of the deficit traces to unresolved V genes, and the cause of the others is not known. For this sample there are 99,000 or so clones; roughly 80% appear just once. About 13% of the sample belongs to the ten largest clones. Sequencing was done on a sample of blood. Source of these receptors: a woman aged 50 to 60 in good health.

The gene calls are TRBV4-3 and TRBJ1-4; a possible D gene is TRBD1 (6 bases). Germline V CDR1 and CDR2: LGHNA, YSLEER. V was clipped by 4 bases and J by 4 bases, with 22 bases between them. CDR3 length: 18 amino acids. The CDR3 here is CASSRVSGEGGVNEKLFF. CDR3 coding DNA: TGCGCCAGCAGCCGCGTGTCGGGTGAAGGGGGTGTTAATGAAAAACTGTTTTTT.

The rearrangement uses TRBV5-1 and TRBJ1-2, with a tentative D call TRBD1 (5 bases). The CDR3 consists of 12 residues. V dropped 2 bases and J dropped 6 bases, with 8 bases sitting between them. Germline CDR1 and CDR2: SGHRS and YFSETQ. The CDR3 DNA reads as TGCGCCAGCAGCTTCTCCAGGGATGGCTACACCTTC. It codes for CASSFSRDGYTF.

The genes are TRBV2 and TRBJ2-7; the match to TRBD2 covers 7 bases. The J segment lost 2 bases and the V segment lost 8 bases, leaving 3 bases of the junction unmatched. The CDR3 consists of 12 residues. CDR1 is SNHLY and CDR2 is FYNNEI in the germline V gene. In DNA form, the CDR3 reads TGTGCCAGCGTCGGGGGGACCTACGAGCAGTACTTC. It encodes CASVGGTYEQYF.

This chain uses TRBV4-3 with TRBJ1-4; D is possibly TRBD1 (6 bases). This CDR3 contains 14 residues. V was clipped by 0 bases and J by 5 bases, with 7 bases between them. Germline values: CDR1 LGHNA, CDR2 YSLEER. CDR3 DNA: TGCGCCAGCAGCCAAGAACAGGGCAATGAAAAACTGTTTTTT. It specifies CASSQEQGNEKLFF.

J is TRBJ1-1 and V is TRBV18, with D hard to call. V was pared by 2 bases and J by 4 bases, with 8 bases between. There are 13 residues in the CDR3. Germline V gene sequence: CDR1 KGHSH, CDR2 LQKENI. DNA for the CDR3: TGTGCCAGCTCACCAGAACAGATCACTGAAGCTTTCTTT. Translation: CASSPEQITEAFF.

The chain recombines TRBV4-3 with TRBJ2-3, with D hard to call. Germline V gene lookup returns CDR1 LGHNA and CDR2 YSLEER. The CDR3 is made up of 15 amino acids. The V end was cut by 1 base, the J end by 0 bases, with 8 bases between. CDR3 DNA: TGCGCCAGCAGCCAAGGACTGATTAGCACAGATACGCAGTATTTT. Its translation is CASSQGLISTDTQYF.

This clone was counted between two and nine times. CDR3 sequence: CASSLGQGLDTEAFF. CDR3 coding DNA: TGCGCCAGCAGCCTGGGACAGGGTTTGGACACTGAAGCTTTCTTT. The chain links TRBV5-1 to TRBJ1-1; TRBD1 matches at 9 bases. Germline lookup yields CDR1 SGHRS and CDR2 YFSETQ. J gave up 3 bases and V 4 bases, and 7 bases lay outside the gene matches. CDR3 length: 15 amino acids.

This sequence joins TRBV4-2 and TRBJ2-3; 8 nucleotides agree with TRBD2. After removal of 5 bases from V and 2 bases from J, the junction contained 9 bases not matched to a gene. The CDR3 loop spans 16 amino acids. In germline, CDR1 is LGHNA, CDR2 YNFKEQ. The CDR3 bases are TGTGCCAGCAGCGATACTAGCGGTCAAACCACAGATACGCAGTATTTT. Translation gives CASSDTSGQTTDTQYF.

V is TRBV5-8 and J is TRBJ1-3; D gene ambiguous. Germline lookup yields CDR1 SGHTS and CDR2 YDEGEE. Trimming removed 0 bases from V and 4 bases from J, with 8 bases in between. CDR3 length: 14 amino acids. The CDR3 here is CASSLVGSGNTIYF. The CDR3 DNA reads TGTGCCAGCAGCTTGGTAGGCAGCGGAAACACCATATATTTT.

The table lists this clone with a few counts. CDR3 in amino acids: CASSQGLSYEQYF. The CDR3 DNA sequence: TGCGCCAGCAGCCAAGGGCTCTCCTACGAGCAGTACTTC. The chain couples TRBV4-3 to TRBJ2-7; D is ambiguous. CDR1 is LGHNA, CDR2 YSLEER, per germline. The CDR3 contains 13 residues. V lost 1 base to trimming and J lost 0 bases, with 4 bases between them.

The chain has TRBV6-2 or TRBV6-3 and TRBJ1-1; D is unclear. The CDR3 length is 13 residues. The germline gives CDR1 MNHEY, CDR2 SVGEGT. V was shortened by 6 bases and J by 5 bases, with 13 bases between the two germline ends. The CDR3, as DNA: TGTGCCAGCAGCGGGAGTAGGCGGACTGAAGCTTTCTTT. Amino acid sequence: CASSGSRRTEAFF.

The CDR3 is CASSSQNQPQHF. The CDR3 region has the DNA TGTGCCAGCAGTTCACAGAATCAGCCCCAGCATTTT. V gene TRBV27 combines with J gene TRBJ1-5, with D uncertain. The germline V gene has CDR1 MNHEY and CDR2 SMNVEV (reference sequence). The CDR3 extends over 12 amino acids. V lost 4 bases to trimming and J lost 4 bases, with 5 bases between them.

For this clone: Other nucleotide sequences from this sample produce the same CDR3. The chain carries TRBV7-2 and TRBJ1-5; D perhaps matches TRBD1 (5 bases). CDR3 size: 16 residues. The V end lost 3 bases, the J end lost 2 bases, and 14 bases lay between the germline ends. In germline, CDR1 is SGHTA, CDR2 FQGNSA. The CDR3 DNA follows: TGTGCCAGCAGCTTCGGGGGGGATCGTCGCAATCAGCCCCAGCATTTT. Its protein product is CASSFGGDRRNQPQHF.

The V call is TRBV30, the J call TRBJ1-2; TRBD1 aligns across 8 bases. The length of the CDR3 is 18 residues. The junction had 21 bases not matched to a gene; V was cut back by 2 bases and J by 7 bases. Per the germline V gene, CDR1 is GTSNPN and CDR2 is SVGIG (reference sequence). CDR3 in DNA: TGTGCCTGGAGTCCGATCGGACAGGGCTCCGATTTTTATCGTGGCTACACCTTC. Translated, it gives CAWSPIGQGSDFYRGYTF.

The rearrangement links TRBV21-1 to TRBJ2-1; TRBD2 is the table's D call, not checked against the DNA. TRBV21-1 is described as a pseudogene. The length of the CDR3 is 14 residues. CDR3 sequence (DNA): TGTGCCAGCAGCTTACCCCCGGAGGAGCTTGAGCAGTTCTTC. Amino acids: CASSLPPEELEQFF.

J is TRBJ1-2 and V is TRBV6-5; a weak D match, TRBD1 (5 bases). Germline V gene lookup returns CDR1 MNHEY and CDR2 SVGAGI. Deletions cut 6 bases from V and 5 bases from J, with 13 bases between. This CDR3 spans 13 amino acids. The CDR3 nucleotides read TGTGCCAGCAGCCCAGAGGGGATGTATGGCTACACCTTC. Translated: CASSPEGMYGYTF.

The chain links TRBV3-1 (or the pseudogene TRBV3-2) to TRBJ1-1; no clear D. Germline assignment: CDR1 LGHDT and CDR2 YNNKEL (reference sequence). The CDR3 covers 12 residues. Trimming cost V 1 base and J 3 bases, with 3 bases left between them. CDR3 nucleotides: TGTGCCAGCAGCCAAGGGGACACTGAAGCTTTCTTT. It is translated as CASSQGDTEAFF.